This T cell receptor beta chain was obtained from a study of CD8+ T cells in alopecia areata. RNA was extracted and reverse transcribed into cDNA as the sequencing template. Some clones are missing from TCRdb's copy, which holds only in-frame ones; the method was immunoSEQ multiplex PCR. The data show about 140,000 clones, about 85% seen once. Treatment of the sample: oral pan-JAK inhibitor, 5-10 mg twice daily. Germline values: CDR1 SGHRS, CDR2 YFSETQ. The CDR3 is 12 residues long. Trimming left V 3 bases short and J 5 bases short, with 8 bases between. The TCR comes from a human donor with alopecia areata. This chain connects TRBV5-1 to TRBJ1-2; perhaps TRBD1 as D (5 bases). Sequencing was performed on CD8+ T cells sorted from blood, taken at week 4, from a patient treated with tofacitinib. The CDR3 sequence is CASSSDIYGYTF. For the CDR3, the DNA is TGCGCCAGCAGCTCGGACATTTATGGCTACACCTTC.